A selection of T cell receptor beta chains follows, all from one sample in a study of cytomegalovirus exposure and HLA in healthy donors. Profiled with immunoSEQ multiplex PCR; TCRdb holds only in-frame clones, not every one. This table has 100,000 to 150,000 clones, 90% to 96% appearing once. Source material: PBMCs. These receptors all come from a man aged 18 to 29 in good health and CMV-seronegative. CDR3s include the opening cysteine and the closing phenylalanine or tryptophan. A D gene is named only where the DNA matches it firmly. Clone size is stated in some rows and not others, as once, few, many or a class when expanded.

V gene	clone size	D gene	J gene	CDR3 DNA	CDR3 protein
TRBV28	.	.	TRBJ1-3	TGTGCCAGCAGTTCCACCGAGGCCGCCATATATTTT	CASSSTEAAIYF
TRBV19	once	TRBD1	TRBJ1-5	TGTGCCAGTAGTTCGGACAGGGACGATCAGCCCCAGCATTTT	CASSSDRDDQPQHF
TRBV5-4	.	TRBD1	TRBJ2-1	TGTGCCAGCAGCTCCGGGACAGACTCCTACAATGAGCAGTTCTTC	CASSSGTDSYNEQFF
TRBV29-1	.	.	TRBJ2-3	TGCAGCGTGGCGGGGACGATCACAGATACGCAGTATTTT	CSVAGTITDTQYF
TRBV6-5	.	TRBD1	TRBJ2-7	TGTGCCAGCAGTTACTCGCGGACAGGCATCTCCTACGAGCAGTACTTC	CASSYSRTGISYEQYF
TRBV5-4	once	.	TRBJ1-2	TGTGCCAGCAGCTTTACTTCTCTGTGGGGCTACACCTTC	CASSFTSLWGYTF
TRBV30	.	TRBD1	TRBJ2-7	TGTGCCTGGTGTCCGGGACAGGGGTCCAACGAGCAGTACTTC	CAWCPGQGSNEQYF
TRBV29-1	.	.	TRBJ2-1	TGCAGCGTCTCGCCCCCGGGACTGCCGGTCGGTGAGCAGTTCTTC	CSVSPPGLPVGEQFF
TRBV2	.	.	TRBJ1-5	TGTGCCAGCAGTGGTGAGGCGATTCAGCCCCAGCATTTT	CASSGEAIQPQHF
TRBV5-8	few	.	TRBJ1-1	TGTGCCAGCAGCTTCCGGGGAGGGTGGGACACTGAAGCTTTCTTT	CASSFRGGWDTEAFF
TRBV2	.	.	TRBJ2-7	TGTGCCAGCAGTCGGGGAGTGGGCGAGCAGTACTTC	CASSRGVGEQYF
TRBV5-4	.	.	TRBJ2-5	TGTGCCAGCAGAAGTCAGCGTAAACAAGAGACCCAGTACTTC	CASRSQRKQETQYF
TRBV27	once	.	TRBJ2-3	TGTGCCAGCAGCGGGAGCACAGATACGCAGTATTTT	CASSGSTDTQYF
TRBV11-3	.	.	TRBJ2-1	TGTGCCAGCAGCTTTCGCGGGGCGGGTGAGCAGTTCTTC	CASSFRGAGEQFF
TRBV6-5	.	.	TRBJ1-1	TGTGCCAGCAGTCCTCCGGAGGGTTTGAACACTGAAGCTTTCTTT	CASSPPEGLNTEAFF
TRBV6-1	.	.	TRBJ2-2	TGTGCCAGCAGTGAAGTACGAGGGAACAGGGCTCCCGGGGAGCTGTTTTTT	CASSEVRGNRAPGELFF
TRBV28	.	.	TRBJ2-7	TGTGCCACCTCGCTTTCGGGAGAATCCTACGAGCAGTACTTC	CATSLSGESYEQYF
TRBV20-1	once	.	TRBJ2-4	TGCAGTGCTCCCAGCTGGAGCATTCAGTACTTC	CSAPSWSIQYF
TRBV9	once	.	TRBJ2-1	TGTGCCAGCAACCCGGCGGGGTGGGGACTTCACAATGAGCAGTTCTTC	CASNPAGWGLHNEQFF
TRBV28	.	.	TRBJ1-5	TGTGCCAGCAGTTTGGTGGGGGCTTATAATCAGCCCCAGCATTTT	CASSLVGAYNQPQHF
TRBV7-8	.	TRBD1	TRBJ1-5	TGTGCCAGCAGCTTAGATTACGCTAGCTACAACAGGGGTGGCGGCCTCAATCAGCCCCAGCATTTT	CASSLDYASYNRGGGLNQPQHF
TRBV2	.	.	TRBJ1-5	TGTGCCAGCAGTCATCCCCTTAGACAGCCCGATAGCAATCAGCCCCAGCATTTT	CASSHPLRQPDSNQPQHF
TRBV7-2	.	.	TRBJ1-2	TGTGCCAGCAGCTCAAACTCAGGGGTGGGCTATGGCTACACCTTC	CASSSNSGVGYGYTF
TRBV4-2	.	.	TRBJ1-1	TGTGCCAGCAGCCAAGATTGGGCAGGGGCCAACACTGAAGCTTTCTTT	CASSQDWAGANTEAFF
TRBV21-1	.	.	TRBJ2-3	TGTGCCAGCAGCCCATTACAAAGTCTCTTT	CASSPLQSLF
TRBV7-6	.	TRBD1	TRBJ1-3	TGTGCCAGCAGTTTTACCCGGGACAGGGGGGGAAACACCATATATTTT	CASSFTRDRGGNTIYF
TRBV19	.	TRBD1	TRBJ2-6	TGTGCCAGTAGTACCGGGACAGGGGTGGTCTGGGCCAACGTCCTGACTTTC	CASSTGTGVVWANVLTF
TRBV7-2	.	.	TRBJ1-2	TGTGCCAGCAGCTTAGCACCCGGCGGGACCGAGGGATATGGCTACACCTTC	CASSLAPGGTEGYGYTF
TRBV7-9	.	TRBD2	TRBJ2-1	TGTGCCAGCAAGGGGAGCGGGAGCTACAATGAGCAGTTCTTC	CASKGSGSYNEQFF
TRBV9	.	.	TRBJ1-5	TGTGCCAGCAGCAACAGGGCCGCATGCAATCAGCCCCAGCATTTT	CASSNRAACNQPQHF
TRBV7-3	.	TRBD2	TRBJ2-1	TGTGCCAGCAGCCCTAGCGGGAGCTTCGCAGATGAGCAGTTCTTC	CASSPSGSFADEQFF
TRBV4-2	.	TRBD2	TRBJ2-3	TGTGCCAGCAGCCAAGTAGCGGGAGATACGCAGTATTTT	CASSQVAGDTQYF
TRBV10-3	.	TRBD2	TRBJ2-7	TGTGCCATCAGTGGACTAGCGGGAGATCCGGGGGAGCAGTACTTC	CAISGLAGDPGEQYF
TRBV7-9	once	TRBD1	TRBJ2-7	TGTGCCAGCAGCTCGCACGGGACAGGGAACAGTTGGTCGTCCTACGAGCAGTACTTC	CASSSHGTGNSWSSYEQYF
TRBV19	.	TRBD1	TRBJ2-3	TGTGCCAGTAGTATAGATCTCGTCGGACAGGGGATGGCAGATACGCAGTATTTT	CASSIDLVGQGMADTQYF
TRBV5-1	.	.	TRBJ2-1	TGCGCCAGCAGCTTGGTCGGTCGGGGAAGCTCCTACAATGAGCAGTTCTTC	CASSLVGRGSSYNEQFF
TRBV27	.	.	TRBJ2-1	TGTGCCAGCAGCCACCCCGGCGACAGAGGCTCCTACAATGAGCAGTTCTTC	CASSHPGDRGSYNEQFF
TRBV7-3	.	.	TRBJ2-1	TGTGCCAGCAGTCTGGCGGGGAGCTCCTACAATGAGCAGTTCTTC	CASSLAGSSYNEQFF
TRBV28	.	.	TRBJ2-7	TGTGCCAGCAGGCTAAGGGGGTCCTACTACGAGCAGTACTTC	CASRLRGSYYEQYF
TRBV28	.	.	TRBJ1-1	TGTGCCAGCAGCCCACCGCATTACAGGGTTGGAAACACTGAAGCTTTCTTT	CASSPPHYRVGNTEAFF
TRBV28	.	TRBD1	TRBJ1-5	TGTGCCAGCAGTTTAGGGACAGGGGGCCTTCAGCCCCAGCATTTT	CASSLGTGGLQPQHF
TRBV13	few	TRBD1	TRBJ1-1	TGTGCCAGCATCACGACAGGGAAGAACACTGAAGCTTTCTTT	CASITTGKNTEAFF
TRBV12-2	.	.	TRBJ2-7	TGTGCAAGTCGCTTAATTTGGGGACTAGCGGGAGGTTTGACCTACGAGCAGTACTTC	CASRLIWGLAGGLTYEQYF
TRBV7-3	.	.	TRBJ1-2	TGTGCCAGCAGCTTAACATCAGGGGTGGGAGGCTACACCTTC	CASSLTSGVGGYTF
TRBV30	.	TRBD1	TRBJ1-2	TGTGCCTGGAGACGGACAGGGGACTATGGCTACACCTTC	CAWRRTGDYGYTF
TRBV6-5	.	.	TRBJ1-2	TGTGCCAGCAGTTACTCTAGGGGCGGAGAGTATGGCTACACCTTC	CASSYSRGGEYGYTF
TRBV27	once	.	TRBJ1-1	TGTGCCAGCAGTTTATCAACCCTCCGGGAGAGCCCCACTGAAGCTTTCTTT	CASSLSTLRESPTEAFF
TRBV7-9	.	.	TRBJ1-3	TGTGCCAGCAGCTTAGGCACCGGGTCCTCTGGAAACACCATATATTTT	CASSLGTGSSGNTIYF
TRBV28	.	TRBD2	TRBJ2-1	TGTGCCAGCAACCTGGGACTAGCGGGAGTCAGTGAGCAGTTCTTC	CASNLGLAGVSEQFF
TRBV7-2	.	TRBD2	TRBJ2-3	TGTGCCAGCAGCCCCCGGGGAGGGGAAGGGTTAGGGCCACAAAATACGCAGTATTTT	CASSPRGGEGLGPQNTQYF
TRBV30	.	.	TRBJ2-7	TGTGCCTGGAGCGCGGGACAGACTCGGTACGAGCAGTACTTC	CAWSAGQTRYEQYF
TRBV5-1	once	.	TRBJ1-1	TGCGCCAGCAGCCCAAACAGGGTTAACATGAACACTGAAGCTTTCTTT	CASSPNRVNMNTEAFF
TRBV28	.	.	TRBJ2-1	TGTGCCAGCGCGGAGGTTGGTCTTTTCAATGAGCAGTTCTTC	CASAEVGLFNEQFF